This TCR beta chain was obtained from a study of blood T cell repertoires in COVID-19. Libraries were prepared by immunoSEQ multiplex PCR; TCRdb keeps only in-frame clonotypes and omits some of them. This table holds some 300,000 clones, 88% found once. This CDR3 spans 16 amino acids. Losses at the gene ends were 7 bases for V and 3 bases for J; bases not matched to a gene: 6. Germline V gene data show CDR1 as MDHEN and CDR2 as SYDVKM. The sample was PBMCs or T cells enriched from blood (not recorded which). This rearrangement joins TRBV28 to TRBJ2-1; TRBD2 agrees at 13 bases. The TCR comes from a woman between 55 and 75 years old in a cohort exposed to, infected with or recovered from COVID-19 (not recorded which). The CDR3 loop is CASTSWTSGSYNEQFF. The CDR3 DNA reads TGTGCCAGCACCTCCTGGACTAGCGGGAGCTACAATGAGCAGTTCTTC. The whole variable domain, remainder taken from reference TRBV28 and TRBJ2-1, is DVKVTQSSRYLVKRTGEKVFLECVQDMDHENMFWYRQDPGLGLRLIYFSYDVKMKEKGDIPEGYSVSREKKERFSLILESASTNQTSMYLCASTSWTSGSYNEQFFGPGTRLTVL.